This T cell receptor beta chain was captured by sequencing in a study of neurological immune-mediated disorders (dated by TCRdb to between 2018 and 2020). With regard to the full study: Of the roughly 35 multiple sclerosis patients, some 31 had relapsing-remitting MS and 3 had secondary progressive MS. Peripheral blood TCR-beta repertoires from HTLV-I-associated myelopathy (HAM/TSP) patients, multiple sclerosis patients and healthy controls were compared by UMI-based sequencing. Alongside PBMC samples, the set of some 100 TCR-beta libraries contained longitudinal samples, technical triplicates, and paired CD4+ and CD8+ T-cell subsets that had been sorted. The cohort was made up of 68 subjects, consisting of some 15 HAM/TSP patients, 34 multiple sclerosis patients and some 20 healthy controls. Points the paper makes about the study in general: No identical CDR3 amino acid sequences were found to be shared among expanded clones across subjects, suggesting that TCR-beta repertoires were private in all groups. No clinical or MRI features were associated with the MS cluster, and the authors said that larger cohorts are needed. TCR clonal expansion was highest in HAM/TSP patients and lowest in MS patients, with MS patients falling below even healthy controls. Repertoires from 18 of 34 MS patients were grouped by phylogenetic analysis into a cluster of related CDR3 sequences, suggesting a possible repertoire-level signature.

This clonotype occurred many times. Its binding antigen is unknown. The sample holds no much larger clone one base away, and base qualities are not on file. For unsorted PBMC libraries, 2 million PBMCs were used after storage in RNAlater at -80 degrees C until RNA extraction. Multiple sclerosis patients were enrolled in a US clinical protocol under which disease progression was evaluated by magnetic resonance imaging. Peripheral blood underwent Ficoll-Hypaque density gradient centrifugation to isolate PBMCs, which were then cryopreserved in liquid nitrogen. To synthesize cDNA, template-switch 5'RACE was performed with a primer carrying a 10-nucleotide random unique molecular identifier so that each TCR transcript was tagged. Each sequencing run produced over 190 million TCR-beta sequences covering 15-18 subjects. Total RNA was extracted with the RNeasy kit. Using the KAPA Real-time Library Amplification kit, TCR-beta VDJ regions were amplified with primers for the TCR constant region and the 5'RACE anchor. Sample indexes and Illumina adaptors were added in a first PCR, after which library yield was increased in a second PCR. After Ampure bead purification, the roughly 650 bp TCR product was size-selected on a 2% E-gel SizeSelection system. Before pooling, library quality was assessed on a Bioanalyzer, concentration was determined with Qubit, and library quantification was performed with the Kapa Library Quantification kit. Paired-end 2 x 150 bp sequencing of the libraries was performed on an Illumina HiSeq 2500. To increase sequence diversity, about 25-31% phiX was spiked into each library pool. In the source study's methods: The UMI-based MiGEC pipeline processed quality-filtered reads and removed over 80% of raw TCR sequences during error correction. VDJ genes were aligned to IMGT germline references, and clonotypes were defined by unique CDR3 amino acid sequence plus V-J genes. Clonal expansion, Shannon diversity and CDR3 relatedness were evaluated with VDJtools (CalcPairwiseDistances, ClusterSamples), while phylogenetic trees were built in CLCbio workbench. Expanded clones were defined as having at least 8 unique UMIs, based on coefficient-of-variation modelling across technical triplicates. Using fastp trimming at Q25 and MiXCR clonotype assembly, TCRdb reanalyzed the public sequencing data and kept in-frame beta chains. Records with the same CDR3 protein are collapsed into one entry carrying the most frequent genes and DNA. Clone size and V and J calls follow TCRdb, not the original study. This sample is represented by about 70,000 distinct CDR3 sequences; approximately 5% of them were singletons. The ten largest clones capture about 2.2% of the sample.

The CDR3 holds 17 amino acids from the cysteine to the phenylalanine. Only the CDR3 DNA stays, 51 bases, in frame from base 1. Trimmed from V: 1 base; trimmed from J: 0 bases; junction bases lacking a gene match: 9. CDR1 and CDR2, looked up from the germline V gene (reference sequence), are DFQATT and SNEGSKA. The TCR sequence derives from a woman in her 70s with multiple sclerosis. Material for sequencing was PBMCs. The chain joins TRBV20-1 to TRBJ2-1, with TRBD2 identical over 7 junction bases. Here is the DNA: TGCAGTGCTAGAGCTATCAGCGGGAAACCCTCCTACAATGAGCAGTTCTTC. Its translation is CSARAISGKPSYNEQFF.